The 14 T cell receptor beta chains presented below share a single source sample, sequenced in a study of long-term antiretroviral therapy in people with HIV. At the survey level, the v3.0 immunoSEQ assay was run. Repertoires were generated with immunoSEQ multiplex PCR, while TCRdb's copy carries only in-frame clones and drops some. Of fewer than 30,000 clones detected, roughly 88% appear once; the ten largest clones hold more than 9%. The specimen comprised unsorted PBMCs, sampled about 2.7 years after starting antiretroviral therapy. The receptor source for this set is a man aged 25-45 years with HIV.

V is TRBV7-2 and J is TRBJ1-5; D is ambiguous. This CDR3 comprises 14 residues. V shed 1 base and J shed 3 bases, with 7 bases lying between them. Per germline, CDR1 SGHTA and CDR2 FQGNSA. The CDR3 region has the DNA TGTGCCAGCAGCTTAGGCGGTAACAATCAGCCCCAGCATTTT. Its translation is CASSLGGNNQPQHF.

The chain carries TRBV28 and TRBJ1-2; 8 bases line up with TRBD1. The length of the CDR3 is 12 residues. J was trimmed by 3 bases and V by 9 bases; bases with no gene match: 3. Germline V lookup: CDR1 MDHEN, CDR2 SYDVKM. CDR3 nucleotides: TGTGCCAGTAACAGGGGGTACTATGGCTACACCTTC. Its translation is CASNRGYYGYTF.

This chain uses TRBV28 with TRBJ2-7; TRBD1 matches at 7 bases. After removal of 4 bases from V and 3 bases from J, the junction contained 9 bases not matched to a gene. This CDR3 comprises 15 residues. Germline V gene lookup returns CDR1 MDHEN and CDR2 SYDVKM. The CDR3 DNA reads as TGTGCCAGCAGTTCCAGGACAGGCATGATCTACGAGCAGTACTTC. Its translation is CASSSRTGMIYEQYF. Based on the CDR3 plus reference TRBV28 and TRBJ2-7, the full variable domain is DVKVTQSSRYLVKRTGEKVFLECVQDMDHENMFWYRQDPGLGLRLIYFSYDVKMKEKGDIPEGYSVSREKKERFSLILESASTNQTSMYLCASSSRTGMIYEQYFGPGTRLTVT.

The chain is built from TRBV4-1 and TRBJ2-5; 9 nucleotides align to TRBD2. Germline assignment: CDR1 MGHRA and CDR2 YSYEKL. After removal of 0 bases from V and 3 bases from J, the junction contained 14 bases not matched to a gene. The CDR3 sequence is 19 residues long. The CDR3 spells CASSQDLRIAGATKETQYF. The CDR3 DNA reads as TGCGCCAGCAGCCAAGACTTACGCATAGCGGGGGCCACAAAAGAGACCCAGTACTTC.

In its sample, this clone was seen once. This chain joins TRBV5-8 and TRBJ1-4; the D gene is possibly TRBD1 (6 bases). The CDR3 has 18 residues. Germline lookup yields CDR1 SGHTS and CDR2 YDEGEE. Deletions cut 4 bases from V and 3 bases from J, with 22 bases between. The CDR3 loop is CASSTLSPGGNPNEKLFF. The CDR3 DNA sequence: TGTGCCAGCAGCACCCTTTCGCCCGGGGGCAACCCTAATGAAAAACTGTTTTTT.

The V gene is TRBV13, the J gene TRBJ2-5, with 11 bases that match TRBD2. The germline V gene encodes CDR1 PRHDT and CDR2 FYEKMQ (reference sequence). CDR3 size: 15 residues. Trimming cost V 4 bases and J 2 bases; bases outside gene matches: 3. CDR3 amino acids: CASSSGLAVQETQYF. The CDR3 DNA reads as TGTGCCAGCAGCTCGGGACTAGCGGTTCAAGAGACCCAGTACTTC.

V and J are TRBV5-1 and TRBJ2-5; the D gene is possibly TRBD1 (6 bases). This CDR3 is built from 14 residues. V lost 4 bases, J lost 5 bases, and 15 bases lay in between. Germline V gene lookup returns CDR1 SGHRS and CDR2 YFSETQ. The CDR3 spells CASSPQGIRETQYF. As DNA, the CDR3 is TGCGCCAGCAGCCCACAGGGTATCAGGGAGACCCAGTACTTC.

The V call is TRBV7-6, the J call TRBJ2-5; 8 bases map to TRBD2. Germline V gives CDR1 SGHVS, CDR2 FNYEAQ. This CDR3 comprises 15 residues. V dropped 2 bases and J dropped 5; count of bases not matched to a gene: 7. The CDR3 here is CASSLMEAGVETQYF. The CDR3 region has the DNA TGTGCCAGCAGCTTAATGGAAGCGGGAGTTGAGACCCAGTACTTC.

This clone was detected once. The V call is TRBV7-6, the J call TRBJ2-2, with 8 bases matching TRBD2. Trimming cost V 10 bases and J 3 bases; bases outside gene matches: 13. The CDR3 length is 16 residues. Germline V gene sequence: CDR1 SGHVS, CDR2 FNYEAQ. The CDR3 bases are TGTGCCACCCGGGGGGGGGAACGTATGGACACCGGGGAGCTGTTTTTT. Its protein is CATRGGERMDTGELFF.

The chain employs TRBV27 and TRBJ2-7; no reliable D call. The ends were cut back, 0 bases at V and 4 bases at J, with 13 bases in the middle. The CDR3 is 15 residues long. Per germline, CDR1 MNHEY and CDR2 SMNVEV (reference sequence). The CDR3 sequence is CASSLSARILYEQYF. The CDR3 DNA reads TGTGCCAGCAGTTTATCAGCTAGAATACTTTACGAGCAGTACTTC.

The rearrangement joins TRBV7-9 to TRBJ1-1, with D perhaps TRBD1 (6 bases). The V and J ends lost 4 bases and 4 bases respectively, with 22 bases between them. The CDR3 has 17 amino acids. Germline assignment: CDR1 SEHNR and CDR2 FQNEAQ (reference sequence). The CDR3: CASSSLGEGVLGTEAFF. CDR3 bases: TGTGCCAGCAGCTCCCTCGGGGAGGGGGTCCTCGGCACTGAAGCTTTCTTT.

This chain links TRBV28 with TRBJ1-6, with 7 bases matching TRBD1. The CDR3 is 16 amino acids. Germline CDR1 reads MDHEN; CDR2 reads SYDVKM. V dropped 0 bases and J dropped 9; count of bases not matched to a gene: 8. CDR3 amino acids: CASSLWDSKGASPLHF. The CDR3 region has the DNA TGTGCCAGCAGTTTATGGGACTCAAAGGGGGCTTCACCCCTCCACTTT.

CDR3 nucleotides: TGTGCCAGCAGCTTCGGCACAGGGCTCTACGAGCAGTACTTC. Translation gives CASSFGTGLYEQYF. This sequence joins TRBV7-9 and TRBJ2-7; the D gene is possibly TRBD1 (6 bases). The CDR3 is 14 amino acids. Trimming removed 3 bases at V and 3 bases at J, with 12 bases between. CDR1 is SEHNR and CDR2 is FQNEAQ in the germline V gene (reference sequence).

CDR3 in DNA: TGTGCCAGCAGGAGGGACACCTTGAGCAATCAGCCCCAGCATTTT. Amino acid sequence: CASRRDTLSNQPQHF. The genes are TRBV2 and TRBJ1-5; TRBD1 is a possible D gene (6 bases). The CDR3 length is 15 residues. From germline, CDR1 is SNHLY and CDR2 FYNNEI. V was shortened by 6 bases and J by 1 base, with 13 bases between the two germline ends.